The 14 T cell receptor beta chains given below trace back to one sample, sequenced in a study of T cell repertoires in cytomegalovirus infection. TCRdb passed the reads through MiXCR, listing each CDR3 protein once. The table lists roughly 110,000 distinct CDR3 sequences, 30% of them singletons. These TCRs' antigens remain unknown. The sequencing here drew on CD8+ T cells from cultured PBMCs, taken from culture after CMV antigen stimulation. Receptors originate from a human donor in good health (CMV status not recorded). Some clones in this sample may be carry-over from other donors' samples.

This clonotype was picked up many times. The chain combines TRBV7-2 with TRBJ1-2; weak D call: TRBD1 (5 bases). The germline V and J ends were trimmed by 7 bases and 4 bases, with 16 bases remaining between them. The length of the CDR3 is 14 residues. The germline gives CDR1 SGHTA, CDR2 FQGNSA. The CDR3 loop reads CASKKKAGRYGYTF. CDR3 DNA sequence: TGTGCCAGCAAGAAAAAGGCAGGGCGCTATGGCTACACCTTC.

Ten or more counts support this clonotype. The J gene is TRBJ1-6, the V gene TRBV7-2; D not certain. The CDR3 sequence is 14 residues long. Trimming took off 1 base at V and 5 bases at J, with 6 bases between the two ends. Germline lookup yields CDR1 SGHTA and CDR2 FQGNSA. Here the CDR3 DNA reads TGTGCCAGCAGCTTAGTGGAAGATAATTCACCCCTCCACTTT. Translated: CASSLVEDNSPLHF.

The J gene is TRBJ2-1, the V gene TRBV6-1, with D possibly matching TRBD2 (5 bases). CDR1 and CDR2 from the germline V gene are MNHNS and SASEGT. Trimming removed 10 bases at V and 15 bases at J, with 25 bases between. This CDR3 is built from 13 residues. Written as DNA, the CDR3 is TGTGCCACCCCGGGTGAGGGCCCGGACTTATCGTTCTTC. This translates into CATPGEGPDLSFF.

V is TRBV11-1 and J is TRBJ1-1; D gene uncertain. The CDR3 has 14 amino acids. Germline V CDR1 and CDR2: SGHAT, FQDESV (reference sequence). Trimming shortened V by 2 bases and J by 4 bases, and 11 bases separated the two germline ends. The CDR3 loop is CASSLSARSTEAFF. Written as DNA, the CDR3 is TGTGCCAGCAGCTTAAGCGCAAGGAGCACTGAAGCTTTCTTT.

The CDR3 spells CASSLGRDRSNQPQHF. The CDR3, as DNA: TGTGCCAGCAGCTTAGGCCGGGACAGGTCCAATCAGCCCCAGCATTTT. The chain uses TRBV11-3 and TRBJ1-5; 8 bases are shared with TRBD1. CDR1 is SGHNT and CDR2 is YENEEA in the germline V gene. There are 16 residues in the CDR3. J was trimmed by 3 bases and V by 1 base; bases with no gene match: 5.

This clonotype came up a few times. The chain employs TRBV28 and TRBJ1-1, with a possible D match to TRBD1 (6 bases). V lost 4 bases to trimming and J lost 1 base, with 10 bases between them. The length of the CDR3 is 14 residues. Germline-derived CDR1 and CDR2 are MDHEN and SYDVKM. CDR3: CASSWTQGNTEAFF. Here the CDR3 DNA reads TGTGCCAGCAGTTGGACACAGGGGAACACTGAAGCTTTCTTT.

The rearrangement links TRBV5-1 to TRBJ1-1, with unresolved D. This CDR3 region has 14 residues. The germline V gene encodes CDR1 SGHRS and CDR2 YFSETQ. Between the trimmed V and J ends, which lost 2 bases and 6 bases, there was a span of 14 bases. CDR3 region: CASSFWGNVPEAFF. The CDR3 DNA is TGCGCCAGCAGCTTTTGGGGTAACGTCCCTGAAGCTTTCTTT.

The chain recombines TRBV14 with TRBJ2-1; D gene ambiguous. V was cut by 1 base and J by 7 bases, with 5 bases left in between. CDR1 and CDR2 from the germline V gene are SGHDN and FVKESK. The CDR3 runs 12 residues. CDR3 nucleotides: TGTGCCAGCAGCCAAGGTACAAATGAGCAGTTCTTC. Translating it yields CASSQGTNEQFF. The full variable domain, its missing parts supplied by reference TRBV14 and TRBJ2-1, is EAGVTQFPSHSVIEKGQTVTLRCDPISGHDNLYWYRRVMGKEIKFLLHFVKESKQDESGMPNNRFLAERTGGTYSTLKVQPAELEDSGVYFCASSQGTNEQFFGPGTRLTVL.

This clonotype has more than one count but fewer than ten. V gene TRBV4-1 combines with J gene TRBJ1-4; maybe TRBD1 (6 bases). Germline lookup yields CDR1 MGHRA and CDR2 YSYEKL. Trimming shortened V by 4 bases and J by 5 bases, and 23 bases separated the two germline ends. The CDR3 is 18 amino acids. The CDR3 DNA follows: TGCGCCAGCAGCCGCTGGGAGGGGGTTCGACGCGTGAATGAAAAACTGTTTTTT. Translating gives CASSRWEGVRRVNEKLFF.

The chain employs TRBV27 and TRBJ2-7, with D possibly matching TRBD1 (6 bases). Germline CDR1 MNHEY, CDR2 SMNVEV (reference sequence). The CDR3 sequence is 15 residues long. V lost 3 bases, J lost 0 bases, and 12 bases lay in between. The CDR3: CASSFTRGSSYEQYF. Here the CDR3 DNA reads TGTGCCAGCAGTTTTACGAGGGGGAGCTCCTACGAGCAGTACTTC.

This clonotype was seen only a few times. The chain carries TRBV7-9 and TRBJ2-5; maybe TRBD2 (6 bases). The V end lost 5 bases, the J end lost 5 bases, and 12 bases lay between the germline ends. CDR1 is SEHNR and CDR2 is FQNEAQ in the germline V gene (reference sequence). The CDR3 is 13 residues long. CDR3 bases: TGTGCCAGCAGCCACGGGGGTTCGGAGACCCAGTACTTC. It encodes CASSHGGSETQYF.

This chain's CDR3 is CASRTSRGEAFF. The DNA of the CDR3 is TGTGCCAGCAGAACTTCCCGCGGTGAAGCTTTCTTT. The rearrangement joins TRBV2 to TRBJ1-1, with D unclear. V was clipped by 6 bases and J by 7 bases, with 12 bases between them. This CDR3 spans 12 amino acids. Germline CDR1 reads SNHLY; CDR2 reads FYNNEI.

This clonotype was detected only a few times. The chain couples TRBV27 to TRBJ2-1; weak D call: TRBD2 (6 bases). Germline lookup yields CDR1 MNHEY and CDR2 SMNVEV (reference sequence). V gave up 5 bases and J gave up 4 bases, with 18 bases separating them. CDR3 length equals 16 residues. CDR3 sequence reads: CASSEASSALYNEQFF. The CDR3 bases are TGTGCCAGCAGTGAGGCTTCTAGCGCCCTTTACAATGAGCAGTTCTTC.

This clonotype was recorded many times. The V gene is TRBV7-2, the J gene TRBJ1-6; no firm D call. In germline, CDR1 is SGHTA, CDR2 FQGNSA. This CDR3 comprises 14 residues. V was cut by 1 base and J by 5 bases, with 6 bases left in between. The CDR3 here is CASSLDPDNSPLHF. Here the CDR3 DNA reads TGTGCCAGCAGCTTAGACCCGGATAATTCACCCCTCCACTTT.